Listed here are 10 T cell receptor beta chains from one sample, sequenced in a study of radiation and T cells in renal cell carcinoma. Time point: blood 2 weeks post-SBRT. Regarding treatment: 15 Gy SBRT to primary tumor, nephrectomy 4 weeks later. The method was immunoSEQ multiplex PCR; TCRdb's version includes in-frame clones alone and lacks a portion of them. The table has some 76,000 clones, 82% seen once. The material sequenced was blood, taken from a patient whose treatment included radiotherapy and nephrectomy. The receptor source for this set is a man aged 60-69 years with renal cell carcinoma.

In this sample, this clone turned up once. The DNA for the CDR3 is TGTGCCAGTAGGGGACAGGGGGCCACCGGGGAGCTGTTTTTT. Its translation: CASRGQGATGELFF. The rearrangement links TRBV19 to TRBJ2-2, with 12 bases matching TRBD1. V was pared by 6 bases and J by 4 bases, with 0 bases of the junction left unmatched. The CDR3 has 14 amino acids. CDR1 and CDR2 (germline): LNHDA, SQIVND (reference sequence).

The chain links TRBV6-6 to TRBJ2-5, with D possibly being TRBD1 or TRBD2 (6 bases each). V lost 0 bases to trimming and J lost 2 bases, with 10 bases between them. Germline V lookup: CDR1 MNHNY, CDR2 SVGAGI (reference sequence). This CDR3 is 15 amino acids long. CDR3 DNA sequence: TGTGCCAGCAGTTACTCAGGAGGGGGTCAAGAGACCCAGTACTTC. As protein: CASSYSGGGQETQYF.

V usage is TRBV19 and J usage is TRBJ1-5; no reliable D call. V gave up 3 bases and J gave up 8 bases, with 8 bases separating them. The length of the CDR3 is 12 residues. Looked up from germline, CDR1 is LNHDA and CDR2 is SQIVND (reference sequence). The CDR3 region has the DNA TGTGCCAGTAGTATGGAGGTGAAGCCCCAGCATTTT. This encodes CASSMEVKPQHF. Based on the CDR3 plus reference TRBV19 and TRBJ1-5, the full variable domain is DGGITQSPKYLFRKEGQNVTLSCEQNLNHDAMYWYRQDPGQGLRLIYYSQIVNDFQKGDIAEGYSVSREKKESFPLTVTSAQKNPTAFYLCASSMEVKPQHFGDGTRLSIL.

The genes are TRBV28 and TRBJ1-1; a possible D gene is TRBD1 (5 bases). This CDR3 comprises 11 residues. The V end was cut by 2 bases, the J end by 10 bases, with 8 bases between. Germline V gives CDR1 MDHEN, CDR2 SYDVKM. DNA of the CDR3: TGTGCCAGCAGTTTACAACAGGTAGCTTTCTTT. Its protein product is CASSLQQVAFF.

The CDR3 DNA sequence: TGTGCCAATAATCAGGGACAGAAAGAGACCCAGTACTTC. This translates into CANNQGQKETQYF. The V call is TRBV2, the J call TRBJ2-5, with 7 bases identical to TRBD1. Germline CDR1 SNHLY, CDR2 FYNNEI. Germline trimming cut 10 bases from V and 3 bases from J; bases unmatched to any gene: 8. The CDR3 is made up of 13 amino acids.

Here the CDR3 DNA reads TGTGCCAGCAGGCACCTCTCCGGGACAGGGAGTCTCAATGAGCAGTTCTTC. Amino acids: CASRHLSGTGSLNEQFF. This chain uses TRBV2 with TRBJ2-1; 9 bases align to TRBD1. The trim removed 6 bases at V and 6 bases at J, leaving 15 bases unmatched. Germline loops: CDR1 SNHLY, CDR2 FYNNEI. This CDR3 spans 17 amino acids.

J is TRBJ1-3 and V is TRBV7-8, with 8 bases aligning to TRBD1. Trimming cost V 3 bases and J 0 bases; bases outside gene matches: 10. The germline CDR1 and CDR2 sequences are SGHVS and FQNEAQ. This CDR3 comprises 18 residues. CDR3: CASSFPRTGWSSGNTIYF. The CDR3 nucleotides read TGTGCCAGCAGCTTCCCCCGGACAGGGTGGTCCTCTGGAAACACCATATATTTT.

The chain links TRBV2 to TRBJ2-7, with D possibly TRBD2 on 5 matching bases. This CDR3 has 16 residues. Germline assignment: CDR1 SNHLY and CDR2 FYNNEI. Between the trimmed V and J ends, which lost 5 bases and 3 bases, there was a span of 20 bases. CDR3 nucleotides: TGTGCCAGCAGTCCCAGTCTAGTCCGGACTGGCTACGAGCAGTACTTC. It translates to CASSPSLVRTGYEQYF.

The chain links TRBV5-6 to TRBJ2-7; D perhaps matches TRBD1 (5 bases). CDR3 length: 14 residues. V lost 2 bases, J lost 3 bases, and 12 bases lay in between. The germline V gene encodes CDR1 SGHDT and CDR2 YYEEEE. CDR3 nucleotide sequence: TGTGCCAGCAGCTTTTTCAGGGCAAACTACGAGCAGTACTTC. Translated, it gives CASSFFRANYEQYF.

Only a few counts were recorded for this clone. One junction end does not reproduce the germline sequence, and a read error may be involved. The gene calls are TRBV4-3 and TRBJ2-3; D may be TRBD1 or TRBD2 (5 bases each). The CDR3 spans 12 residues. CDR1 is LGHNA and CDR2 is YSLEER in the germline V gene. The CDR3 nucleotides read TGCGCCAGCAGCCAACCGTCCCGGGACGTGCTTTTT. It is translated as CASSQPSRDVLF.